The 14 T cell receptor beta chains listed next were all sequenced from one sample in a study of shared clonotypes between healthy human individuals. Clones were sequenced by immunoSEQ multiplex PCR, and TCRdb holds only the in-frame ones, with some missing. Found here are a few million clones, more than 80% of them singletons; the top ten hold around 0.14%. The sequenced material came from naive CD4+ T cells sorted from blood. Subset meaning: CD45RA+ positively selected. The receptors stem from a man aged 18-30 years in good health.

The V and J genes are TRBV5-1 and TRBJ1-1; D is perhaps TRBD1 (5 bases). The ends were cut back, 4 bases at V and 8 bases at J, with 15 bases in the middle. The CDR3 has 13 amino acids. Germline V gene lookup returns CDR1 SGHRS and CDR2 YFSETQ. The DNA of the CDR3 is TGCGCCAGCAGCCATGGGACCGAGAGAGAAGCTTTCTTT. It is translated as CASSHGTEREAFF.

In this sample, this clone turned up once. DNA for the CDR3: TGTGCCAGCAGACGGGAGGGGGAGCTGTTTTTT. Amino acid sequence: CASRREGELFF. The chain combines TRBV6-5 with TRBJ2-2; possibly TRBD2 for D (6 bases). Looked up from germline, CDR1 is MNHEY and CDR2 is SVGAGI. Trimming removed 6 bases from V and 8 bases from J, with 7 bases in between. This CDR3 region has 11 residues.

The chain employs TRBV21-1 and TRBJ2-2; TRBD1, the table's D call, was not compared with the DNA. TRBV21-1 is assigned pseudogene status. The CDR3 extends over 15 amino acids. The CDR3 sequence: CASSVGTSNTGELFF. The CDR3, as DNA: TGTGCCAGCAGCGTCGGGACATCGAACACCGGGGAGCTGTTTTTT.

The rearrangement joins TRBV6-5 to TRBJ2-7; weak D call: TRBD1 (6 bases). Germline V lookup: CDR1 MNHEY, CDR2 SVGAGI. V lost 4 bases, J lost 0 bases, and 16 bases lay in between. CDR3 length: 16 residues. CDR3 loop: CASSFSRTDSSYEQYF. In DNA, the CDR3 is TGTGCCAGCAGTTTTTCCCGGACAGATAGCTCCTACGAGCAGTACTTC.

The rearrangement joins TRBV5-1 to TRBJ2-3, with 7 bases aligning to TRBD2. V trimming: 3 bases; J trimming: 2 bases; junction bases outside the gene matches: 18. Germline V gene sequence: CDR1 SGHRS, CDR2 YFSETQ. The CDR3 has 19 amino acids. Written as DNA, the CDR3 is TGCGCCAGCAGCTCTTCCGGCGGGAGAAGATATATTGACACAGATACGCAGTATTTT. As protein: CASSSSGGRRYIDTDTQYF.

The rearrangement uses TRBV11-2 and TRBJ2-5, with D tentatively TRBD1 or TRBD2 (5 bases each). The V gene lost 0 bases and the J gene lost 4 bases, with 18 bases spanning the gap. Germline CDR1 reads SGHAT; CDR2 reads FQNNGV. This CDR3 spans 17 amino acids. CDR3 amino acids: CASSLDAGRVRIETQYF. Written as DNA, the CDR3 is TGTGCCAGCAGCTTAGATGCGGGCAGGGTGAGGATAGAGACCCAGTACTTC.

Concerning this clone itself: This sample also contains other DNA sequences that code for the same CDR3. The V gene is TRBV5-4, the J gene TRBJ2-5, with D possibly matching TRBD2 (5 bases). The CDR3 spans 13 residues. The germline V gene encodes CDR1 SGHNT and CDR2 YYREEE (reference sequence). With 0 bases removed from V and 3 bases from J, the gap between germline ends came to 6 bases. CDR3 sequence: CASSLAAEETQYF. In DNA form, the CDR3 reads TGTGCCAGCAGCTTGGCAGCGGAAGAGACCCAGTACTTC. The whole variable domain, filled in from reference TRBV5-4 and TRBJ2-5, reads ETGVTQSPTHLIKTRGQQVTLRCSSQSGHNTVSWYQQALGQGPQFIFQYYREEENGRGNFPPRFSGLQFPNYSSELNVNALELDDSALYLCASSLAAEETQYFGPGTRLLVL.

To note about this clone: At the DNA level, this CDR3 is encoded by other sequences in the same sample as well. The rearrangement uses TRBV19 and TRBJ1-2; tentative D call: TRBD1 (6 bases). Germline V CDR1 and CDR2: LNHDA, SQIVND (reference sequence). The CDR3 has 13 amino acids. Trimming removed 5 bases from V and 2 bases from J, with 9 bases in between. The chain's CDR3 is CASSLQGNYGYTF. CDR3 nucleotides: TGTGCCAGTAGTCTTCAGGGGAACTATGGCTACACCTTC. Variable domain in full (rest from reference TRBV19 and TRBJ1-2): DGGITQSPKYLFRKEGQNVTLSCEQNLNHDAMYWYRQDPGQGLRLIYYSQIVNDFQKGDIAEGYSVSREKKESFPLTVTSAQKNPTAFYLCASSLQGNYGYTFGSGTRLTVV.

The chain uses TRBV5-4 and TRBJ2-3; 12 nucleotides agree with TRBD2. Germline lookup yields CDR1 SGHNT and CDR2 YYREEE (reference sequence). The trim removed 5 bases at V and 3 bases at J, leaving 4 bases unmatched. The CDR3 length is 15 residues. The CDR3 loop is CASRNLAGGTDTQYF. CDR3 DNA sequence: TGTGCCAGCAGAAACCTAGCGGGGGGGACAGATACGCAGTATTTT.

The chain combines TRBV7-9 with TRBJ2-1, with D possibly matching TRBD1 (6 bases). The CDR3 is 15 amino acids. Germline values: CDR1 SEHNR, CDR2 FQNEAQ (reference sequence). Trimming cost V 5 bases and J 8 bases, with 19 bases left between them. The CDR3 reads CASSPGGGPTYEQFF. The CDR3 region has the DNA TGTGCCAGCAGCCCAGGTGGGGGCCCTACATATGAGCAGTTCTTC.

The CDR3: CASRSIREAFF. The CDR3 DNA sequence: TGTGCCAGCAGATCTATACGTGAAGCTTTCTTT. The chain links TRBV25-1 to TRBJ1-1, with D unclear. Germline CDR1 MGHDK, CDR2 SYGVNS. The CDR3 covers 11 residues. Deletions cut 6 bases from V and 7 bases from J, with 9 bases between.

The chain couples TRBV4-3 to TRBJ2-5, with a weak D call TRBD1 (7 bases). Trimming took 0 bases from V and 8 from J, leaving 13 bases between them. CDR1 and CDR2 (germline): LGHNA, YSLEER. The CDR3 has 14 amino acids. The CDR3 DNA sequence: TGCGCCAGCAGCCAAGATGGAGGGGGCGGAACCCAGTACTTC. It encodes CASSQDGGGGTQYF.

The V and J genes are TRBV25-1 and TRBJ1-6; 12 bases agree with TRBD1. CDR3 size: 16 residues. Germline V gene lookup returns CDR1 MGHDK and CDR2 SYGVNS. Unmatched junction bases numbered 6, after V lost 8 bases and J lost 4 bases. CDR3 sequence reads: CASRGTGGWYNSPLHF. The DNA for the CDR3 is TGTGCCAGCCGCGGGACAGGGGGCTGGTATAATTCACCCCTCCACTTT. The complete variable domain, with remaining parts taken from reference TRBV25-1 and TRBJ1-6, reads EADIYQTPRYLVIGTGKKITLECSQTMGHDKMYWYQQDPGMELHLIHYSYGVNSTEKGDLSSESTVSRIRTEHFPLTLESARPSHTSQYLCASRGTGGWYNSPLHFGNGTRLTVT.

V and J are TRBV5-6 and TRBJ2-1, with D unresolved. The CDR3 totals 15 residues. Germline values: CDR1 SGHDT, CDR2 YYEEEE. Trimming took off 5 bases at V and 7 bases at J, with 19 bases between the two ends. CDR3 in amino acids: CASRPPPGGANEQFF. CDR3 coding DNA: TGTGCCAGCAGACCACCCCCGGGCGGAGCGAATGAGCAGTTCTTC.